This is a list of T cell receptor beta chains from one sample in a study of T-cell reconstitution after alpha-beta-depleted transplantation in children. TCRdb ran MiXCR on the PCR reads and lists one entry per CDR3 protein. The table has 90,000 to 100,000 distinct CDR3 sequences, 9.5% to 15% seen once. The sample consisted of PBMCs from the stem cell graft donor, taken from the stem cell graft. Receptor source: a human donor who donated a stem cell graft to a child with inherited bone marrow failure. CDR3s include the opening cysteine and the closing phenylalanine or tryptophan. The order of the fields is clone size, J gene, V gene, D gene, CDR3 protein, CDR3 DNA. The D gene is left open where the match is weak. The listing skips clone size in some rows; elsewhere it reads once, few, many or a size class.

many | TRBJ1-3 | TRBV7-9 | TRBD1 | CASSRDSVRSGNTIYF | TGTGCCAGCAGCCGGGACAGCGTCCGCTCTGGAAACACCATATATTTT
many | TRBJ2-1 | TRBV14 | . | CASSQEWANPNEQFF | TGTGCCAGCAGCCAAGAGTGGGCTAACCCCAATGAGCAGTTCTTC
. | TRBJ2-2 | TRBV11-3 | . | CASSLESGVAGELFF | TGTGCCAGCAGCTTAGAGTCAGGAGTTGCCGGGGAGCTGTTTTTT
many | TRBJ2-7 | TRBV6-6 | . | CASRRLDGNEQYF | TGTGCCAGCAGAAGACTGGACGGAAACGAGCAGTACTTC
many | TRBJ1-1 | TRBV7-9 | TRBD1 | CASSSSSGTGDTEAFF | TGTGCCAGCAGCTCTTCTTCCGGGACAGGCGACACTGAAGCTTTCTTT
many | TRBJ2-1 | TRBV5-1 | TRBD2 | CASRGGGLAVDDSYNEQFF | TGCGCCAGCCGCGGGGGGGGACTAGCGGTTGATGATTCCTACAATGAGCAGTTCTTC
many | TRBJ2-1 | TRBV13 | TRBD2 | CASSLDGSGGIRNEQFF | TGTGCCAGCAGCTTAGACGGTAGCGGGGGGATTCGGAATGAGCAGTTCTTC
many | TRBJ2-3 | TRBV5-1 | . | CASSHDGHTQYF | TGCGCCAGCAGCCACGACGGTCATACGCAGTATTTT
. | TRBJ2-7 | TRBV20-1 | . | CSARQPTNYEQYF | TGCAGTGCTCGCCAGCCGACTAACTACGAGCAGTACTTC
once | TRBJ2-2 | TRBV3-1 | . | CASSSSLGGELFF | TGTGCCAGCAGTTCATCCTTGGGCGGGGAGCTGTTTTTT
many | TRBJ2-5 | TRBV7-9 | . | CASSLAGGAWETQYF | TGTGCCAGCAGCTTAGCTGGGGGGGCATGGGAGACCCAGTACTTC
many | TRBJ1-6 | TRBV6-6 | . | CASSQDVAALHF | TGTGCCAGCAGTCAGGACGTCGCGGCCCTCCACTTT
many | TRBJ2-3 | TRBV5-1 | . | CASSLLGDTQYF | TGCGCCAGCAGCTTGCTAGGGGATACGCAGTATTTT
many | TRBJ2-3 | TRBV29-1 | TRBD2 | CSVDGTSRASYTDTQYF | TGCAGCGTTGACGGGACTAGCAGAGCTTCATACACAGATACGCAGTATTTT
. | TRBJ2-1 | TRBV30 | TRBD2 | CAWRDRTSGRSYNEQFF | TGTGCCTGGAGGGACAGGACTAGCGGGAGATCCTACAATGAGCAGTTCTTC
many | TRBJ2-3 | TRBV7-2 | . | CASSLVVDGAANTQYF | TGTGCCAGCAGCTTAGTGGTCGACGGAGCCGCCAATACGCAGTATTTT
many | TRBJ2-5 | TRBV29-1 | TRBD2 | CSVEEGLAPQETQYF | TGCAGCGTTGAAGAGGGACTAGCCCCCCAAGAGACCCAGTACTTC
few | TRBJ2-7 | TRBV7-2 | TRBD1 | CASSSTGSAYEQYF | TGTGCCAGCAGCTCGACAGGGTCGGCCTACGAGCAGTACTTC
. | TRBJ2-3 | TRBV27 | TRBD2 | CASSLMGGADTQYF | TGTGCCAGCAGTTTAATGGGGGGGGCAGATACGCAGTATTTT
many | TRBJ2-1 | TRBV12-3/TRBV12-4 | . | CASSLRRGAAGIGQFF | TGTGCCAGCAGTTTACGGCGTGGGGCCGCCGGGATTGGGCAGTTCTTC
many | TRBJ2-3 | TRBV27 | TRBD1 | CASSPGTGRADTQYF | TGTGCCAGCAGTCCCGGGACAGGGCGAGCAGATACGCAGTATTTT
many | TRBJ1-1 | TRBV2 | . | CASLIDTEAFF | TGTGCCAGCTTAATAGACACTGAAGCTTTCTTT
many | TRBJ2-2 | TRBV3-1 | . | CASSHATSHLSGELFF | TGTGCCAGCAGCCATGCGACTAGTCATCTGTCCGGGGAGCTGTTTTTT
many | TRBJ2-7 | TRBV7-9 | TRBD2 | CASSLLASGTYEQYF | TGTGCCAGCAGCTTATTGGCTAGCGGAACCTACGAGCAGTACTTC
many | TRBJ2-3 | TRBV29-1 | . | CSVSDYGGFDTQYF | TGCAGCGTTTCGGACTATGGGGGCTTCGATACGCAGTATTTT
many | TRBJ1-3 | TRBV7-2 | . | CASSFLPGNTIYF | TGTGCCAGCAGCTTCCTCCCTGGAAACACCATATATTTT
. | TRBJ2-2 | TRBV7-9 | . | CASSHEVYTGELFF | TGTGCCAGCAGCCATGAGGTGTACACCGGGGAGCTGTTTTTT
. | TRBJ2-1 | TRBV5-7 | TRBD1 | CASSLKGQGGEQFF | TGTGCCAGCAGCTTGAAGGGACAGGGTGGTGAGCAGTTCTTC
. | TRBJ1-5 | TRBV29-1 | . | CSAGGGLDQPQHF | TGCAGCGCCGGAGGAGGGTTGGATCAGCCCCAGCATTTT
. | TRBJ1-6 | TRBV19 | . | CASSMTRRARNSPLHF | TGTGCCAGTAGTATGACCCGACGGGCGCGAAATTCACCCCTCCACTTT
many | TRBJ1-2 | TRBV28 | TRBD1 | CASSLTGYGGYTF | TGTGCCAGCAGCCTGACAGGGTACGGTGGCTACACCTTC
. | TRBJ2-2 | TRBV29-1 | . | CSEGTNTGELFF | TGCAGCGAGGGGACAAACACCGGGGAGCTGTTTTTT
many | TRBJ2-5 | TRBV5-1 | TRBD1 | CASSLQTGGGETQYF | TGCGCCAGCAGCTTGCAAACAGGGGGCGGCGAGACCCAGTACTTC
many | TRBJ2-5 | TRBV20-1 | . | CSARDNTGETQYF | TGCAGTGCTAGAGATAATACGGGGGAGACCCAGTACTTC
many | TRBJ2-1 | TRBV7-9 | . | CASSPTSGEQFF | TGTGCCAGCAGCCCTACTTCGGGAGAGCAGTTCTTC
. | TRBJ2-3 | TRBV7-3 | . | CASSPRVGGTDTQYF | TGTGCCAGCAGCCCACGGGTGGGCGGCACAGATACGCAGTATTTT
many | TRBJ1-2 | TRBV18 | TRBD1 | CASSSGTGGNYGYTF | TGTGCCAGCTCATCCGGGACAGGGGGCAACTATGGCTACACCTTC
. | TRBJ2-7 | TRBV7-2 | . | CASSGRGREQYF | TGTGCCAGCAGCGGACGGGGACGGGAGCAGTACTTC
once | TRBJ1-2 | TRBV18 | TRBD1 | CASSRGQIANYGYTF | TGTGCCAGCTCACGGGGACAGATAGCTAACTATGGCTACACCTTC
many | TRBJ2-5 | TRBV7-2 | . | CASSLGFQTETQYF | TGTGCCAGCAGCTTAGGGTTCCAGACAGAGACCCAGTACTTC
many | TRBJ2-1 | TRBV10-3 | . | CAIRSGTHNEQFF | TGTGCCATCAGGTCCGGGACTCACAATGAGCAGTTCTTC
many | TRBJ1-5 | TRBV20-1 | . | CSAREMGGKQPQHF | TGCAGTGCTAGAGAGATGGGGGGTAAGCAGCCCCAGCATTTT
many | TRBJ2-3 | TRBV12-3/TRBV12-4 | . | CASRVGTDTQYF | TGTGCCAGCAGGGTAGGCACAGATACGCAGTATTTT
many | TRBJ2-7 | TRBV20-1 | TRBD2 | CSARVPGTSESEQYF | TGCAGTGCTAGAGTTCCCGGGACTAGCGAATCCGAGCAGTACTTC
. | TRBJ2-1 | TRBV5-1 | TRBD1 | CASRSGQGRDNEQFF | TGCGCCAGCAGATCGGGACAGGGGAGAGACAATGAGCAGTTCTTC
many | TRBJ1-5 | TRBV7-2 | . | CASSFRGDSNQPQHF | TGTGCCAGCAGCTTCCGAGGCGATAGCAATCAGCCCCAGCATTTT
few | TRBJ2-7 | TRBV30 | . | CAWSVRISYEQYF | TGTGCCTGGAGTGTGAGGATCTCCTACGAGCAGTACTTC
. | TRBJ2-6 | TRBV19 | . | CASSTGDSSGANVLTF | TGTGCCAGTAGTACAGGGGATAGCTCTGGGGCCAACGTCCTGACTTTC
many | TRBJ2-7 | TRBV7-2 | . | CASSLTAGTLRYEQYF | TGTGCCAGCAGCTTAACCGCCGGGACACTTCGTTACGAGCAGTACTTC
many | TRBJ1-3 | TRBV7-8 | . | CASSLNTPSGNTIYF | TGTGCCAGCAGCCTAAATACACCCTCTGGAAACACCATATATTTT
medium-sized | TRBJ1-1 | TRBV27 | . | CARIGVVGDTEAFF | TGTGCCAGAATTGGCGTTGTTGGGGACACTGAAGCTTTCTTT
many | TRBJ2-2 | TRBV5-1 | . | CASSFDSAGELFF | TGCGCCAGCAGCTTTGATTCGGCCGGGGAGCTGTTTTTT
. | TRBJ2-2 | TRBV7-9 | TRBD2 | CASSSVLAGVQSGELFF | TGTGCCAGCAGCTCAGTTCTAGCGGGAGTTCAATCCGGGGAGCTGTTTTTT
many | TRBJ1-5 | TRBV28 | . | CASTLGSGWQPQHF | TGTGCCAGCACTTTAGGTTCAGGTTGGCAGCCCCAGCATTTT